One and the same sample provided the 30 T cell receptor beta chains below, sequenced in a study of T cells in Graves' hyperthyroidism and ophthalmopathy. Amplification of TCR beta CDR3 regions was performed using RNA transcripts as template. First-round RT-PCR of the TCR CDR3 relied on the HTBI primer set. TCRdb reprocessed the multiplex PCR reads with MiXCR, giving one entry per CDR3 protein. The sample includes a few hundred thousand distinct CDR3 sequences, roughly 15% of them seen just once. Sequences were obtained from blood. These receptors all come from a woman aged 25 to 45 with Graves' ophthalmopathy.

This clonotype occurred many times. This chain joins TRBV15 and TRBJ2-5, with 7 bases matching TRBD1. Germline-derived CDR1 and CDR2 are LNHNV and YYDKDF (reference sequence). The length of the CDR3 is 14 residues. V shed 5 bases and J 5 bases; nucleotides not matched to a gene: 8. The CDR3 bases are TGTGCCACCAGCTCTCAGGACAGGTCGGAGACCCAGTACTTC. Translation: CATSSQDRSETQYF. Complete variable domain (other parts from reference TRBV15 and TRBJ2-5): DAMVIQNPRYQVTQFGKPVTLSCSQTLNHNVMYWYQQKSSQAPKLLFHYYDKDFNNEADTPDNFQSRRPNTSFCFLDIRSPGLGDTAMYLCATSSQDRSETQYFGPGTRLLVL.

This chain connects TRBV5-1 to TRBJ1-1; no definite D call. The CDR3 spans 15 residues. V dropped 3 bases and J dropped 0 bases, with 12 bases sitting between them. Looked up from germline, CDR1 is SGHRS and CDR2 is YFSETQ. Written as DNA, the CDR3 is TGCGCCAGCAGCTGGACCTCCGGGATGAACACTGAAGCTTTCTTT. Translating gives CASSWTSGMNTEAFF.

There are many counts of this clonotype. This sequence joins TRBV28 and TRBJ1-5; the D gene is possibly TRBD1 (6 bases). Germline V CDR1 and CDR2: MDHEN, SYDVKM. The CDR3 runs to 13 residues. V was cut by 4 bases and J by 5 bases, with 9 bases left in between. CDR3 region: CASSWDTDQPQHF. CDR3 DNA sequence: TGTGCCAGCAGTTGGGACACGGATCAGCCCCAGCATTTT.

The chain carries TRBV19 and TRBJ2-4; 7 positions match TRBD2. V dropped 3 bases and J dropped 4; count of bases not matched to a gene: 15. This CDR3 spans 18 amino acids. Per germline, CDR1 LNHDA and CDR2 SQIVND (reference sequence). The CDR3, as DNA: TGTGCCAGTAGTATCTTTGGGGGGGTAAAGCGGAGGAAAAACATTCAGTACTTC. It translates to CASSIFGGVKRRKNIQYF.

This clonotype was seen only a few times. This sequence joins TRBV28 and TRBJ2-7; D not resolved. V shed 10 bases and J shed 2 bases, with 15 bases lying between them. CDR3 length equals 13 residues. In germline, CDR1 is MDHEN, CDR2 SYDVKM. The CDR3 sequence: CATTDWLTYEQYF. CDR3 DNA sequence: TGTGCCACCACCGACTGGCTAACCTACGAGCAGTACTTC.

Many counts were recorded for this clonotype. The chain recombines TRBV30 with TRBJ1-2; 7 nucleotides line up with TRBD1. The CDR3 consists of 15 residues. CDR1 GTSNPN and CDR2 SVGIG come from the germline V gene (reference sequence). The V segment lost 0 bases and the J segment 1 base; nucleotides outside the gene matches: 5. CDR3: CAWSVPGGNNYGYTF. The CDR3 DNA reads as TGTGCCTGGAGTGTACCAGGGGGAAATAACTATGGCTACACCTTC.

The CDR3 DNA reads as TGTGCCAGCAGCCGCGAAGCGGGGGGATTCACAGATACGCAGTATTTT. The encoded protein is CASSREAGGFTDTQYF. The rearrangement uses TRBV3-1 and TRBJ2-3; 9 nucleotides align to TRBD2. V was clipped by 4 bases and J by 2 bases; unmatched bases: 7. This CDR3 contains 16 residues. The germline gives CDR1 LGHDT, CDR2 YNNKEL (reference sequence).

In its sample, this clonotype was seen many times. This rearrangement joins TRBV11-3 to TRBJ1-4; 7 positions agree with TRBD1. Germline assignment: CDR1 SGHNT and CDR2 YENEEA. CDR3 length: 15 amino acids. The trim removed 5 bases at V and 4 bases at J, leaving 7 bases unmatched. CDR3 nucleotides: TGTGCCAGCAGCAAGTTGGGGACAGATAATGAAAAACTGTTTTTT. Translation gives CASSKLGTDNEKLFF.

Turning to this clonotype: At one end, the junction sequence differs from germline, possibly due to a read error. The chain employs TRBV6-1 and TRBJ1-3; 7 nucleotides agree with TRBD1. The V gene's germline CDR1 is MNHNS and CDR2 SASEGT. CDR3 length: 16 amino acids. The CDR3 DNA reads TGTGCCAGCAGTGCTACAGGGGTCGGCTCTGGAAACGCCATATATTTT. It translates to CASSATGVGSGNAIYF.

This clonotype showed up just a few times. V is TRBV4-1 and J is TRBJ2-5; 8 bases match TRBD1. Germline CDR1 MGHRA, CDR2 YSYEKL. V shed 3 bases and J 11 bases; nucleotides not matched to a gene: 8. The CDR3 has 13 residues. CDR3 in amino acids: CASSQGTGRGQYF. The CDR3 DNA reads as TGCGCCAGCAGCCAGGGGACAGGTCGCGGTCAGTACTTC.

The table lists this clonotype with many counts. V usage is TRBV30 and J usage is TRBJ1-1; D unresolved. CDR3 length: 14 residues. In germline, CDR1 is GTSNPN, CDR2 SVGIG (reference sequence). Between the trimmed V and J ends, which lost 4 bases and 0 bases, there was a span of 12 bases. The CDR3 sequence: CAWTLVRMNTEAFF. The DNA for the CDR3 is TGTGCCTGGACGCTGGTGAGAATGAACACTGAAGCTTTCTTT.

This clonotype was counted many times. The chain recombines TRBV12-3 or TRBV12-4 with TRBJ1-2; tentative D call: TRBD1 (6 bases). The CDR3 has 18 amino acids. V was trimmed by 5 bases and J by 4 bases, leaving 26 bases between them. CDR3 loop: CASSPPFASVRDTYGYTF. The CDR3 DNA reads as TGTGCCAGCAGTCCCCCTTTCGCTTCGGTCAGGGACACCTATGGCTACACCTTC.

This clonotype was seen many times. The chain uses TRBV6-1 and TRBJ2-1, with a weak D call TRBD1 (5 bases). CDR1 is MNHNS, CDR2 SASEGT, per germline. The CDR3 consists of 14 residues. The germline V and J ends were trimmed by 6 bases and 7 bases, with 16 bases remaining between them. CDR3 in DNA: TGTGCCAGCAGGACCACAGGATTGGGAAATGAGCAGTTCTTC. Encoded protein: CASRTTGLGNEQFF.

This clonotype was observed a few times. V is TRBV9 and J is TRBJ1-6; 7 bases line up with TRBD1. CDR1 and CDR2 (germline): SGDLS, YYNGEE. Trimming cost V 1 base and J 9 bases; bases outside gene matches: 10. This CDR3 contains 16 residues. The CDR3 loop reads CASSVSRDRLISPLHF. The CDR3 region has the DNA TGTGCCAGCAGCGTATCCCGGGACAGACTCATTTCACCCCTCCACTTT.

In its sample, this clonotype was seen many times. The chain joins TRBV6-1 to TRBJ2-3, with D perhaps TRBD2 (6 bases). V was shortened by 0 bases and J by 3 bases, with 10 bases between the two germline ends. The germline gives CDR1 MNHNS, CDR2 SASEGT. The CDR3 length is 15 residues. DNA of the CDR3: TGTGCCAGCAGTGAAGCCCACGGGGGAACAGATACGCAGTATTTT. It encodes CASSEAHGGTDTQYF.

There are a few counts of this clonotype. Written as DNA, the CDR3 is TGTGCCAGCAGGTCGCTTAGTGGGCGGGAGACCCAGTACTTC. Translation gives CASRSLSGRETQYF. The chain joins TRBV5-6 to TRBJ2-5; no firm D call. The V gene lost 5 bases and the J gene lost 5 bases, with 16 bases spanning the gap. The CDR3 spans 14 residues. In germline, CDR1 is SGHDT, CDR2 YYEEEE. The variable domain in full, with the rest retrieved from reference TRBV5-6 and TRBJ2-5, is DAGVTQSPTHLIKTRGQQVTLRCSPKSGHDTVSWYQQALGQGPQFIFQYYEEEERQRGNFPDRFSGHQFPNYSSELNVNALLLGDSALYLCASRSLSGRETQYFGPGTRLLVL.

This clonotype was seen many times. The chain is built from TRBV7-2 and TRBJ2-7; D possibly corresponds to TRBD1 (5 bases). Germline assignment: CDR1 SGHTA and CDR2 FQGNSA. This CDR3 is built from 15 residues. Trimming removed 1 base from V and 2 bases from J, with 12 bases in between. The CDR3 region is CASSLEAGITYEQYF. The CDR3 DNA reads as TGTGCCAGCAGCTTAGAGGCAGGGATCACCTACGAGCAGTACTTC.

This clonotype was counted ten times or more. This sequence joins TRBV29-1 and TRBJ1-1, with D unclear. The CDR3 runs 14 residues. V lost 7 bases and J 1 base, leaving 16 bases between the germline ends. CDR1 and CDR2 (germline): SQVTM, ANQGSEA. CDR3 sequence (DNA): TGCAGCGCCCGTACGGCTACATCGAACACTGAAGCTTTCTTT. It is translated as CSARTATSNTEAFF.

With respect to this clonotype: Possible read error: a much larger clone is one base away. This rearrangement joins TRBV12-3 or TRBV12-4 to TRBJ2-1, with TRBD2 matching over 7 bases. The J call may be incorrect, as the DNA end agrees better with TRBJ2-7. This CDR3 region has 15 residues. DNA of the CDR3: TGTGCCAGCAGCAAGAGCGGGGCCTCCTACAATGAGCAGTACTTC. Translated: CASSKSGASYNEQYF.

In this sample, this clonotype turned up many times. The chain joins TRBV7-8 to TRBJ2-7; maybe TRBD1 (5 bases). The CDR3 is 14 amino acids. Germline assignment: CDR1 SGHVS and CDR2 FQNEAQ. V lost 5 bases to trimming and J lost 2 bases, with 13 bases between them. CDR3 residues: CASSDSNIPYEQYF. The CDR3 bases are TGTGCCAGCAGCGACAGTAACATTCCCTACGAGCAGTACTTC.

This clonotype was observed a handful of times. This chain connects TRBV28 to TRBJ2-7; 9 nucleotides line up with TRBD1. From germline, CDR1 is MDHEN and CDR2 SYDVKM. The V and J ends lost 5 bases and 5 bases, in that order; junction bases with no gene match: 16. This CDR3 contains 17 residues. The CDR3 loop is CASSPHLGTGRGNEQYF. In DNA, the CDR3 is TGTGCCAGCAGTCCCCACCTCGGGACAGGGCGAGGAAACGAGCAGTACTTC. Full variable domain (rest looked up from reference TRBV28 and TRBJ2-7): DVKVTQSSRYLVKRTGEKVFLECVQDMDHENMFWYRQDPGLGLRLIYFSYDVKMKEKGDIPEGYSVSREKKERFSLILESASTNQTSMYLCASSPHLGTGRGNEQYFGPGTRLTVT.

The J gene is TRBJ2-1, the V gene TRBV5-8; tentatively, D is TRBD1 (5 bases). The CDR3 consists of 16 residues. Trimming cost V 0 bases and J 9 bases, with 19 bases left between them. Germline loops: CDR1 SGHTS, CDR2 YDEGEE. Here the CDR3 DNA reads TGTGCCAGCAGCTTGGAGGGGCAGGGTTTACGCGTTGAGCAGTTCTTC. Translated: CASSLEGQGLRVEQFF.

This clonotype has a count of ten or more. The chain links TRBV7-8 to TRBJ2-3; TRBD2 matches 7 bases. The CDR3 contains 16 residues. Germline values: CDR1 SGHVS, CDR2 FQNEAQ. The junction had 4 bases not matched to a gene; V was cut back by 1 base and J by 0 bases. This CDR3 is CASSLGAGTSTDTQYF. CDR3 sequence (DNA): TGTGCCAGCAGCTTAGGAGCGGGGACCAGCACAGATACGCAGTATTTT.

This clonotype was counted many times. The chain links TRBV13 to TRBJ2-6, with D possibly TRBD1 on 6 matching bases. The germline V gene has CDR1 PRHDT and CDR2 FYEKMQ (reference sequence). Trimming cost V 3 bases and J 6 bases, with 12 bases left between them. The CDR3 is 15 amino acids. CDR3 bases: TGTGCCAGCAGCTTCACCAGGGGTATGGCCAACGTCCTGACTTTC. This encodes CASSFTRGMANVLTF. The full variable domain, its missing parts supplied by reference TRBV13 and TRBJ2-6, is AAGVIQSPRHLIKEKRETATLKCYPIPRHDTVYWYQQGPGQDPQFLISFYEKMQSDKGSIPDRFSAQQFSDYHSELNMSSLELGDSALYFCASSFTRGMANVLTFGAGSRLTVL.

This clonotype has a count of ten or more. This chain joins TRBV5-1 and TRBJ2-5; TRBD2 matches at 7 bases. The germline gives CDR1 SGHRS, CDR2 YFSETQ. After removal of 0 bases from V and 4 bases from J, the junction contained 3 bases not matched to a gene. This CDR3 comprises 14 residues. CDR3 DNA: TGCGCCAGCAGCTTGGGACTAGCAGGAGAGACCCAGTACTTC. It encodes CASSLGLAGETQYF.

The sample holds many counts of this clonotype. CDR3 in DNA: TGCAGTGCTAGAGATCTCACGGGGTCATTTAGCGACGAGCAGTACTTC. Amino acid sequence: CSARDLTGSFSDEQYF. The rearrangement joins TRBV20-1 to TRBJ2-7, with D possibly being TRBD2 (5 bases). The germline gives CDR1 DFQATT, CDR2 SNEGSKA (reference sequence). The CDR3 extends over 16 amino acids. The V end was cut by 0 bases, the J end by 5 bases, with 20 bases between.

A remark on this clonotype: One junction end disagrees with the germline gene, perhaps due to a read error. The chain couples TRBV20-1 to TRBJ2-3; 8 bases agree with TRBD2. The CDR3 has 12 residues. Looked up from germline, CDR1 is DFQATT and CDR2 is SNEGSKA (reference sequence). CDR3 nucleotide sequence: TGCGGTGAAGCGGGGGACACAGATACGCGGTATTTT. It specifies CGEAGDTDTRYF.

This clonotype has ten or more counts. This chain joins TRBV30 and TRBJ2-1; D is unclear. Trimming stripped 4 bases from V and 8 bases from J, with 18 bases between. CDR1 and CDR2 (germline): GTSNPN, SVGIG (reference sequence). CDR3 length: 14 residues. CDR3 nucleotides: TGTGCCTGGAAGCCATTGGGGTCCAAGCATGAGCAGTTCTTC. Translating gives CAWKPLGSKHEQFF.

This chain uses TRBV19 with TRBJ1-4; the match to TRBD1 covers 7 bases. The CDR3 spans 16 residues. After removal of 5 bases from V and 10 bases from J, the junction contained 16 bases not matched to a gene. Germline CDR1 LNHDA, CDR2 SQIVND (reference sequence). The CDR3 sequence: CASSGFEQGTKGKLFF. CDR3 in DNA: TGTGCCAGTAGTGGGTTCGAACAGGGGACGAAAGGAAAACTGTTTTTT.

This clonotype was found a few times. The chain is built from TRBV9 and TRBJ2-7; 8 bases line up with TRBD1. This CDR3 is 15 amino acids long. The V segment lost 0 bases and the J segment 3 bases; nucleotides outside the gene matches: 5. The germline V gene has CDR1 SGDLS and CDR2 YYNGEE. As DNA, the CDR3 is TGTGCCAGCAGCGTAGGACAGGGGCTTTACTACGAGCAGTACTTC. Its protein is CASSVGQGLYYEQYF.